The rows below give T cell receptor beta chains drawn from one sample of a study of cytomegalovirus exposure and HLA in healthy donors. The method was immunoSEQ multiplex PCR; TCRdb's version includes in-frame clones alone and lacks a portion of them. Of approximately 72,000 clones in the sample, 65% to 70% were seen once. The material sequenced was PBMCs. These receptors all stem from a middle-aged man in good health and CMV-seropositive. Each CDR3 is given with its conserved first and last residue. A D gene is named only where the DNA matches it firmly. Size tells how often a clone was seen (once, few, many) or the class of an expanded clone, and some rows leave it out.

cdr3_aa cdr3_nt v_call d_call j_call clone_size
CASRAGTEAFF TGTGCCAGCAGGGCGGGCACTGAAGCTTTCTTT TRBV27 NA TRBJ1-1 NA
CASKLAVGDYGYTF TGTGCCAGCAAGTTGGCCGTGGGCGACTATGGCTACACCTTC TRBV27 NA TRBJ1-2 NA
CASRRAKAYTQYF TGTGCCAGCAGGAGGGCCAAGGCTTATACGCAGTATTTT TRBV28 NA TRBJ2-3 few
CASSGGLQGANQPQHF TGTGCCAGCAGTGGCGGTCTACAGGGGGCGAATCAGCCCCAGCATTTT TRBV6-4 TRBD1 TRBJ1-5 NA
CASSRDSGNEKLFF TGTGCCAGCAGCCGGGACAGCGGGAATGAAAAACTGTTTTTT TRBV5-4 TRBD1 TRBJ1-4 NA
CASSLRASYNSPLHF TGCGCCAGCAGCCTCAGGGCCTCCTATAATTCACCCCTCCACTTT TRBV4-1 NA TRBJ1-6 NA
CAWSVLAAGELFF TGTGCCTGGAGTGTACTAGCGGCCGGGGAGCTGTTTTTT TRBV30 TRBD2 TRBJ2-2 NA
CASSQDIGGGTYTDTQYF TGCGCCAGCAGCCAAGATATCGGCGGGGGGACATACACAGATACGCAGTATTTT TRBV4-1 TRBD2 TRBJ2-3 NA
CASSYAGGHEQFF TGTGCCAGCAGCTACGCGGGGGGGCATGAGCAGTTCTTC TRBV7-8 TRBD2 TRBJ2-1 NA
CASSEYGAGELFF TGTGCCAGCAGTGAGTACGGGGCCGGGGAGCTGTTTTTT TRBV6-1 NA TRBJ2-2 NA
CASSLFTSRGETQYF TGTGCCAGCAGCTTATTTACTAGCCGGGGAGAGACCCAGTACTTC TRBV7-6 NA TRBJ2-5 NA
CASSSQGAEQYF TGTGCCAGCAGCTCTCAGGGGGCCGAGCAGTACTTC TRBV11-2 TRBD1 TRBJ2-7 once
CASSLRIRGSGNTIYF TGTGCCAGCAGCCTTCGGATACGCGGCTCTGGAAACACCATATATTTT TRBV7-2 NA TRBJ1-3 NA
CASSQDGEREKLFF TGCGCCAGCAGCCAAGATGGGGAGCGGGAAAAACTGTTTTTT TRBV4-3 NA TRBJ1-4 few
CASSVGQTEAFF TGTGCCAGCAGTGTGGGCCAAACTGAAGCTTTCTTT TRBV2 NA TRBJ1-1 NA
CASRSGTSGGETQYF TGCGCCAGCAGATCCGGGACTAGCGGGGGTGAGACCCAGTACTTC TRBV5-1 TRBD2 TRBJ2-5 NA
CASSLASGADTQYF TGTGCCAGCTCACTCGCTAGCGGGGCAGATACGCAGTATTTT TRBV18 TRBD2 TRBJ2-3 NA
CASSARGGQNTEAFF TGTGCCAGCAGCGCACGAGGGGGTCAGAACACTGAAGCTTTCTTT TRBV9 NA TRBJ1-1 NA
CAWSRGMNTEAFF TGTGCCTGGAGTCGGGGTATGAACACTGAAGCTTTCTTT TRBV30 NA TRBJ1-1 once
CAGGQGARDTQYF TGTGCTGGGGGACAGGGGGCGCGAGATACGCAGTATTTT TRBV7-2 TRBD1 TRBJ2-3 NA
CASSSGGTNSPLHF TGTGCCAGCAGTTCTGGGGGGACCAATTCACCCCTCCACTTT TRBV6-5 NA TRBJ1-6 NA
CASSSRGRDYNSPLHF TGTGCCAGCAGCTCCCGGGGAAGGGACTATAATTCACCCCTCCACTTT TRBV7-8 NA TRBJ1-6 few
CASSINVGPPYREQYF TGTGCCAGTAGTATAAATGTTGGGCCCCCTTATAGGGAGCAGTACTTC TRBV19 NA TRBJ2-7 few
CSVAAGRGIEQYF TGCAGCGTTGCAGCAGGGAGGGGGATAGAGCAGTACTTC TRBV29-1 NA TRBJ2-7 few
CASRGYPSPLHF TGTGCCAGTCGGGGGTACCCTTCACCCCTCCACTTT TRBV6-1 NA TRBJ1-6 many
CASGQYTGELFF TGTGCCAGCGGACAGTACACCGGGGAGCTGTTTTTT TRBV7-3 NA TRBJ2-2 NA
CASSFAVQETQYF TGTGCCAGCAGCTTCGCAGTCCAAGAGACCCAGTACTTC TRBV7-3 NA TRBJ2-5 NA
CADKSGANVLTF TGTGCCGACAAGTCTGGGGCCAACGTCCTGACTTTC TRBV7-9 NA TRBJ2-6 few
CSVDPDRTGELFF TGCAGCGTTGACCCGGACAGAACCGGGGAGCTGTTTTTT TRBV29-1 NA TRBJ2-2 NA
CASSLIRGQGETQYF TGCGCCAGCAGCTTAATTAGGGGGCAGGGAGAGACCCAGTACTTC TRBV5-1 TRBD1 TRBJ2-5 NA
CASSLIGGTGELFF TGTGCCAGCAGCTTAATCGGGGGCACCGGGGAGCTGTTTTTT TRBV7-6 NA TRBJ2-2 NA
CASSLQRGGLTDTQYF TGTGCCAGCAGCTTACAGCGGGGGGGCCTCACGGATACGCAGTATTTT TRBV7-3 TRBD2 TRBJ2-3 NA
CAWSVQLAYEQYF TGTGCCTGGAGTGTACAACTAGCCTACGAGCAGTACTTC TRBV30 NA TRBJ2-7 NA
CASSRFREATDTQYF TGTGCCAGCTCACGTTTCAGGGAAGCCACAGATACGCAGTATTTT TRBV18 NA TRBJ2-3 NA
CSVDETGNGYTF TGCAGCGTTGATGAGACAGGGAATGGCTACACCTTC TRBV29-1 TRBD1 TRBJ1-2 NA
CASTTSGDYEQYF TGTGCCAGCACCACTAGCGGAGATTACGAGCAGTACTTC TRBV6-6 TRBD2 TRBJ2-7 NA
CASSTGTDEQYF TGCGCCAGCAGCACCGGGACAGATGAGCAGTACTTC TRBV5-1 TRBD1 TRBJ2-7 NA
CASSYPPRGLSTEAFF TGTGCCAGCAGTTACCCCCCCAGGGGGCTGAGCACTGAAGCTTTCTTT TRBV6-6 TRBD1 TRBJ1-1 few
CASSQVSAGYEQYF TGCGCCAGCAGCCAAGTTTCCGCCGGGTACGAGCAGTACTTC TRBV4-1 NA TRBJ2-7 NA
CASSRSPASQETQYF TGTGCCAGCAGTCGGAGTCCTGCCTCCCAAGAGACCCAGTACTTC TRBV2 NA TRBJ2-5 NA
CASSPGTSADTQYF TGTGCCAGCAGTCCAGGGACTAGCGCGGATACGCAGTATTTT TRBV27 TRBD2 TRBJ2-3 NA
CASSPGAGGYGYTF TGTGCCAGCAGCCCAGGGGCGGGCGGCTATGGCTACACCTTC TRBV11-2 NA TRBJ1-2 NA
CASSIGTGGRQPQHF TGTGCCAGTAGTATCGGGACAGGGGGCAGGCAGCCCCAGCATTTT TRBV19 TRBD1 TRBJ1-5 once
CASSEAGQGGTEAFF TGTGCCAGCAGTGAAGCGGGACAGGGAGGCACTGAAGCTTTCTTT TRBV6-1 TRBD1 TRBJ1-1 NA
CASSSSGGTYGYTF NA TRBV27 NA TRBJ1-2 NA
CASSLEVVTGSSYNEQFF TGTGCCAGCAGCTTAGAAGTAGTGACAGGCAGCTCCTACAATGAGCAGTTCTTC TRBV7-9 NA TRBJ2-1 few
CASSLYRGGVDTQYF TGTGCCAGCAGCTTGTACCGGGGGGGCGTGGATACGCAGTATTTT TRBV5-4 TRBD2 TRBJ2-3 NA
CAWEGVRSGNTIYF TGTGCCTGGGAGGGGGTTAGGTCTGGAAACACCATATATTTT TRBV30 NA TRBJ1-3 few
CASSATLAGSEQYF TGTGCCAGCAGCGCGACTCTAGCGGGGAGCGAGCAGTACTTC TRBV5-4 TRBD2 TRBJ2-7 NA
CASSFNGGIETQYF TGTGCCAGCAGCTTCAACGGGGGGATAGAGACCCAGTACTTC TRBV7-2 TRBD2 TRBJ2-5 few